This T cell receptor (beta chain) was retrieved from a study of blood T cell repertoires in COVID-19. Method: immunoSEQ multiplex PCR; TCRdb's copy keeps in-frame clones and lacks some. The sample has approximately 210,000 clones, over 65% seen once; the top ten hold 2.5% to 3%. CDR1 is MNHEY and CDR2 is SVGEGT in the germline V gene. CDR3 length: 16 residues. Losses at the gene ends were 5 bases for V and 0 bases for J; bases not matched to a gene: 4. The TCR originated in an older woman with active or convalescent COVID-19. The chain employs TRBV6-2 or TRBV6-3 and TRBJ2-2; 9 bases agree with TRBD1. The sequenced material came from peripheral blood. The CDR3 spells CASSPDRGANTGELFF. Written as DNA, the CDR3 is TGTGCCAGCAGTCCGGACAGGGGAGCGAACACCGGGGAGCTGTTTTTT.